The 23 T cell receptor beta chains given below trace back to one sample, sequenced in a study of a mutant IDH1 vaccine in newly diagnosed glioma (TCRdb year 2021). Receptor amplification or capture employed the immunoSEQ multiplex PCR assay. Imported from immuneACCESS, the table was reduced by TCRdb to in-frame sequences with V and J called. These copies leave out some clones; in studies compared against another copy, an unresolved V gene accounts for under half, and the cause of the remainder is not known. The sample contains about 90,000 clones, roughly 86% of them found a single time. The ten biggest clones cover 0.7% to 0.95% of the sample. Interpreted using the paper, the time point label stands for: week 47, end of study. Each vaccine dose, consisting of 300 ug of a 20-mer mutant IDH1 peptide in Montanide, was administered subcutaneously with topical imiquimod. These TCRs are of unknown antigen specificity.

The sample consisted of PBMCs, taken from a glioma patient whose treatment included an IDH1 peptide vaccine. The receptors derive from a woman between 50 and 59 years old with glioma.

The table lists this clone with a count of one. This chain uses TRBV4-1 with TRBJ2-1; TRBD1 is a possible D gene (5 bases). The CDR3 length is 16 residues. Germline lookup yields CDR1 MGHRA and CDR2 YSYEKL. The ends were cut back, 0 bases at V and 1 base at J, with 10 bases in the middle. CDR3 sequence reads: CASSQDQGWSYNEQFF. CDR3 bases: TGCGCCAGCAGCCAAGATCAGGGTTGGTCCTACAATGAGCAGTTCTTC.

The J gene is TRBJ2-5, the V gene TRBV5-6; possible D gene TRBD1, 6 bases. The CDR3 is 14 amino acids. V lost 3 bases and J lost 4, with 13 bases in between. From germline, CDR1 is SGHDT and CDR2 YYEEEE. The CDR3 loop reads CASSSTRGTETQYF. The DNA for the CDR3 is TGTGCCAGCAGCTCAACCAGGGGAACAGAGACCCAGTACTTC.

Note on this clone: Compared with germline, one end of the junction differs, possibly owing to a read error. The chain combines TRBV7-7 with TRBJ2-2; 7 bases align to TRBD2. The germline gives CDR1 SSHAT, CDR2 FNYEAQ (reference sequence). CDR3 length: 14 amino acids. CDR3 bases: TGTGCTAGCAGGTCTAGCGGGAACACCGGGGAGCTGTTTTTT. Its translation: CASRSSGNTGELFF.

The rearrangement links TRBV2 to TRBJ2-2, with TRBD2 matching 15 bases. CDR1 SNHLY and CDR2 FYNNEI come from the germline V gene. Trimming cost V 5 bases and J 4 bases; bases outside gene matches: 2. The CDR3 spans 16 residues. The chain's CDR3 is CASSTGLAGGTGELFF. The CDR3 coding sequence is TGTGCCAGCAGTACGGGACTAGCGGGGGGCACCGGGGAGCTGTTTTTT.

J is TRBJ1-4 and V is TRBV2, with 7 bases aligning to TRBD1. The CDR3 length is 15 residues. V gave up 8 bases and J gave up 0 bases; unmatched junction bases: 6. From germline, CDR1 is SNHLY and CDR2 FYNNEI. The CDR3 coding sequence is TGTGCCAGCTCGGGACAGAGAGCAACTAATGAAAAACTGTTTTTT. Protein sequence: CASSGQRATNEKLFF.

The chain links TRBV20-1 to TRBJ1-4, with D possibly matching TRBD1 (5 bases). CDR1 and CDR2 from the germline V gene are DFQATT and SNEGSKA (reference sequence). V was cut by 6 bases and J by 8 bases, with 10 bases left in between. There are 11 residues in the CDR3. The CDR3 protein is CSARAGEKLFF. CDR3 bases: TGCAGTGCCCGTGCAGGGGAAAAACTGTTTTTT.

The chain has TRBV30 and TRBJ1-4; 7 bases line up with TRBD1. The junction had 6 bases not matched to a gene; V was cut back by 1 base and J by 4 bases. The CDR3 contains 15 residues. The germline V gene has CDR1 GTSNPN and CDR2 SVGIG (reference sequence). The DNA of the CDR3 is TGTGCCTGGAGTGGATGGGACAGCCGTAATGAAAAACTGTTTTTT. This gives the protein CAWSGWDSRNEKLFF.

The V and J genes are TRBV6-1 and TRBJ2-6; a weak D match, TRBD1 (6 bases). CDR1 is MNHNS and CDR2 is SASEGT in the germline V gene. Trimming took off 4 bases at V and 0 bases at J, with 16 bases between the two ends. CDR3 length equals 18 residues. This chain's CDR3 is CASSAHGQSSSGANVLTF. The CDR3 nucleotides read TGTGCCAGCAGTGCCCACGGACAGTCGAGCTCTGGGGCCAACGTCCTGACTTTC.

The chain couples TRBV25-1 to TRBJ2-1, with TRBD2 matching 10 bases. V gave up 7 bases and J gave up 3 bases; unmatched junction bases: 9. CDR1 and CDR2 (germline): MGHDK, SYGVNS. The CDR3 is made up of 16 amino acids. The CDR3 nucleotides read TGTGCCAGCACCCCCCGCCTAGCGGGAGACTACAATGAGCAGTTCTTC. Residues: CASTPRLAGDYNEQFF.

The table lists this clone with a few counts. This chain joins TRBV7-9 and TRBJ2-2, with 9 bases lining up with TRBD1. The CDR3 covers 19 residues. The germline V gene encodes CDR1 SEHNR and CDR2 FQNEAQ (reference sequence). J lost 3 bases, V lost 6 bases, and 17 bases had no gene match. The CDR3, as DNA: TGTGCCAGCAGACTAATGAACCTTAGGACAGGGGAGGACACCGGGGAGCTGTTTTTT. It specifies CASRLMNLRTGEDTGELFF.

The chain carries TRBV12-5 and TRBJ2-2, with 14 bases that match TRBD2. This CDR3 is built from 20 residues. Looked up from germline, CDR1 is LGHNT and CDR2 is FRNRAP. J gave up 1 base and V 1 base, and 8 bases lay outside the gene matches. The CDR3 sequence: CASGLAGTSGRPLNTGELFF. The CDR3, as DNA: TGTGCTAGTGGTTTGGCCGGGACTAGCGGGAGACCCCTGAACACCGGGGAGCTGTTTTTT.

This chain uses TRBV10-3 with TRBJ2-5; the D gene is possibly TRBD2 (6 bases). CDR1 is ENHRY, CDR2 SYGVKD, per germline. Between the trimmed V and J ends, which lost 2 bases and 3 bases, there was a span of 10 bases. This CDR3 is 14 amino acids long. The DNA for the CDR3 is TGTGCCATCAGTGAGGCTAGCGTAGAAGAGACCCAGTACTTC. Protein sequence: CAISEASVEETQYF.

V is TRBV11-3 and J is TRBJ1-1; no definite D call. Germline assignment: CDR1 SGHNT and CDR2 YENEEA. Trimming left V 1 base short and J 1 base short, with 7 bases between. This CDR3 spans 14 amino acids. The DNA of the CDR3 is TGTGCCAGCAGCTTAGGACCGGAGAACACTGAAGCTTTCTTT. This encodes CASSLGPENTEAFF.

Comments on this clone: Other DNA sequences of this sample code for an identical CDR3. The DNA for the CDR3 is TGTGCCAGCTCACCACCGACTCTCTATGGCTACACCTTC. It codes for CASSPPTLYGYTF. This chain connects TRBV18 to TRBJ1-2; D unresolved. Trimming pared 0 bases from V and 4 bases from J, leaving 6 bases between. Germline CDR1 is KGHSH and CDR2 is LQKENI. The CDR3 is made up of 13 amino acids.

This clone has just one count. The rearrangement uses TRBV9 and TRBJ1-1; D uncertain. Germline V gives CDR1 SGDLS, CDR2 YYNGEE. CDR3 length: 15 amino acids. V was clipped by 1 base and J by 1 base, with 11 bases between them. The CDR3 protein is CASSVFGTPNTEAFF. CDR3 nucleotides: TGTGCCAGCAGCGTATTCGGCACCCCGAACACTGAAGCTTTCTTT.

The rearrangement joins TRBV28 to TRBJ2-3; TRBD2 matches 11 bases. The CDR3 spans 16 residues. J gave up 2 bases and V 5 bases, and 6 bases lay outside the gene matches. Germline V lookup: CDR1 MDHEN, CDR2 SYDVKM. The CDR3 DNA sequence: TGTGCCAGCAGTCCCCCTAGCGGGAGGTCCACAGATACGCAGTATTTT. Amino acids: CASSPPSGRSTDTQYF.

A remark on this clone: Compared with germline, one end of the junction differs, possibly owing to a read error. The CDR3 loop is CSVPGGRGTQHF. Here the CDR3 DNA reads TGCAGCGTTCCCGGGGGGCGGGGGACCCAGCACTTC. This chain joins TRBV29-1 and TRBJ2-5; D perhaps matches TRBD2 (7 bases). The CDR3 totals 12 residues. Germline V gene lookup returns CDR1 SQVTM and CDR2 ANQGSEA. Full variable domain (rest looked up from reference TRBV29-1 and TRBJ2-5): SAVISQKPSRDICQRGTSLTIQCQVDSQVTMMFWYRQQPGQSLTLIATANQGSEATYESGFVIDKFPISRPNLTFSTLTVSNMSPEDSSIYLCSVPGGRGTQHFGPGTRLLVL.

The genes are TRBV5-1 and TRBJ2-7; 7 bases are shared with TRBD1. Trimming at V came to 6 bases and at J to 5 bases, leaving 8 bases not matched to a gene. The germline V gene has CDR1 SGHRS and CDR2 YFSETQ. The CDR3 is made up of 13 amino acids. CDR3 amino acids: CASNPGQEDEQYF. CDR3 in DNA: TGCGCCAGCAACCCCGGACAGGAAGACGAGCAGTACTTC.

The chain links TRBV2 to TRBJ2-7; TRBD1 matches 10 bases. V shed 3 bases, J shed 12 bases, and the junction held 8 bases outside the gene matches. Germline values: CDR1 SNHLY, CDR2 FYNNEI. The CDR3 contains 13 residues. The CDR3 spells CASSEGDRGPRYF. As DNA, the CDR3 is TGTGCCAGCAGTGAGGGGGACAGGGGTCCTAGGTACTTC. Complete variable domain (other parts from reference TRBV2 and TRBJ2-7): EPEVTQTPSHQVTQMGQEVILRCVPISNHLYFYWYRQILGQKVEFLVSFYNNEISEKSEIFDDQFSVERPDGSNFTLKIRSTKLEDSAMYFCASSEGDRGPRYFGPGTRLTVT.

V and J are TRBV19 and TRBJ1-1; D gene unclear. In germline, CDR1 is LNHDA, CDR2 SQIVND (reference sequence). Trimming removed 4 bases from V and 1 base from J, with 10 bases in between. CDR3 length equals 14 residues. The CDR3 bases are TGTGCCAGTAGTACCCGACCGGAGAACACTGAAGCTTTCTTT. This sequence encodes CASSTRPENTEAFF.

The chain links TRBV6-5 to TRBJ2-7; 7 bases match TRBD1. V dropped 6 bases and J dropped 4; count of bases not matched to a gene: 6. Germline assignment: CDR1 MNHEY and CDR2 SVGAGI. This CDR3 has 13 amino acids. CDR3 in amino acids: CASRRDRGYEQYF. CDR3 DNA sequence: TGTGCCAGCAGAAGGGACAGAGGGTACGAGCAGTACTTC.

This chain connects TRBV6-6 to TRBJ2-6; no reliable D call. Trimming stripped 3 bases from V and 0 bases from J, with 9 bases between. In germline, CDR1 is MNHNY, CDR2 SVGAGI (reference sequence). The length of the CDR3 is 16 residues. CDR3 sequence: CASSYPTISGANVLTF. The CDR3 region has the DNA TGTGCCAGCAGTTATCCGACAATCTCTGGGGCCAACGTCCTGACTTTC.

V and J are TRBV5-1 and TRBJ1-5, with unresolved D. Germline CDR1 is SGHRS and CDR2 is YFSETQ. The V end was cut by 1 base, the J end by 4 bases, with 12 bases between. The CDR3 sequence is 15 residues long. The CDR3 is CASSLSAGLNQPQHF. The CDR3 coding sequence is TGCGCCAGCAGCTTGTCGGCAGGACTGAATCAGCCCCAGCATTTT.